This T cell receptor beta chain was recovered during a study of T cell repertoires in cytomegalovirus infection. Study summary: Matching HLA type, along with CMV infection, was indicated by public TCR beta signatures. Study-level points and caveats: Carriers of CMV and the relevant HLA type were discriminated by public TCR beta frequency. Dominant in the ex vivo response were TCR beta clonotypes restricted by HLA-C and specific for CMV.

In its sample, this clonotype was seen many times. What it recognizes is unknown. Germline loops: CDR1 SGHTA, CDR2 FQGTGA. With V trimmed by 5 bases and J by 4 bases, 8 bases remained unmatched. The CDR3 is made up of 16 amino acids. Using its own MiXCR run on the reads, TCRdb lists one record per CDR3 protein. This table has around 300,000 distinct CDR3 sequences, over 20% appearing once. This TCR derives from a human donor in good health (CMV status not recorded). Some clones in this sample may be carry-over from other donors' samples. The sequencing input was PBMCs. The chain employs TRBV7-3 and TRBJ2-5; TRBD2 matches at 12 bases. The CDR3 DNA follows: TGTGCCAGCAGCCCAACTAGCGGGAGGCAGAGAGAGACCCAGTACTTC. This sequence encodes CASSPTSGRQRETQYF.